This TCR beta chain was profiled in a study of blood T cell repertoires in COVID-19. Background on the study: The samples span acute and convalescent COVID-19 from the United States, Italy and Spain. T cells, B-cell-depleted T cells, or PBMCs provided the cDNA or gDNA that served as material.

Per the study methods: Using reference gene primer amplification, nucleated cell counts were estimated. Assay used: immunoSEQ multiplex PCR; TCRdb lists only in-frame clones, some missing. V, J and clone size are those of that table, while D and trimming were read from the DNA. Of 120,000 or so clones in the sample, around three quarters were seen once. Sequenced sample: peripheral blood. This sequence was found in a man aged 70-80 years with acute or convalescent COVID-19.

This chain's CDR3 is CASSQYPTVTGTGNTIYF. CDR3 DNA sequence: TGCGCCAGCAGCCAATACCCAACCGTGACAGGGACTGGAAACACCATATATTTT. V gene TRBV4-1 combines with J gene TRBJ1-3, with TRBD1 identical over 7 bases. The CDR3 covers 18 residues. Per the germline V gene, CDR1 is MGHRA and CDR2 is YSYEKL. The trim removed 2 bases at V and 2 bases at J, leaving 12 bases unmatched.